This T cell receptor beta chain is drawn from a study of Ad26.COV2.S vaccination and SARS-CoV-2 variants. Study-level results: Vaccine recipients had higher spike-specific TCR breadth than placebo recipients. Vaccine recipients and placebo recipients showed similar non-spike TCR breadth. Possible underestimation of total T cell responses by the TCR breadth and depth analyses was noted.

TCRdb's copy holds only in-frame clones and misses some; the assay was immunoSEQ multiplex PCR. The sample carries 87,000 or so clones, under 90% recorded once. On this clone: Its antigen is not known.

The CDR3 is 11 residues long. V was trimmed by 8 bases and J by 6 bases, leaving 11 bases between them. Germline CDR1 reads DFQATT; CDR2 reads SNEGSKA (reference sequence). The starting material was peripheral blood, obtained after recovery from COVID-19. The chain recombines TRBV20-1 with TRBJ2-1, with D perhaps matching TRBD2 (5 bases). The receptor's source is a human donor who had recovered from COVID-19. The CDR3 DNA is TGCAGTACTCTACTAGTCAATGAGCAGTTCTTC. Amino acid sequence: CSTLLVNEQFF.